This is a list of T cell receptor beta chains from one sample in a study of cytomegalovirus exposure and HLA in healthy donors. The method was immunoSEQ multiplex PCR; TCRdb's version includes in-frame clones alone and lacks a portion of them. Of tens of thousands of clones in the sample, around 78% are singletons; the top ten hold 1.4%. What was sequenced was PBMCs. The receptors were sampled from a female donor in good health and CMV-seronegative. CDR3s include the opening cysteine and the closing phenylalanine or tryptophan. A D gene is named only where the DNA matches it firmly. For some rows the clone size is stated as once, few or many, or as a class when expanded; others skip it.

D gene: -; CDR3 length: 13; J gene: TRBJ1-5; V gene: TRBV18; clone size: -; CDR3 protein: CASSPGLNQPQHF; CDR3 DNA: TGTGCCAGCTCACCGGGCCTAAATCAGCCCCAGCATTTT
D gene: -; CDR3 length: 14; J gene: TRBJ1-4; V gene: TRBV5-1; clone size: -; CDR3 protein: CASSYTGSGEKLFF; CDR3 DNA: TGCGCCAGCAGCTACACGGGGAGCGGTGAAAAACTGTTTTTT
D gene: -; CDR3 length: 15; J gene: TRBJ2-3; V gene: TRBV7-3; clone size: -; CDR3 protein: CASTRGGAITDTQYF; CDR3 DNA: TGTGCCAGCACCCGAGGCGGGGCTATCACAGATACGCAGTATTTT
D gene: TRBD1; CDR3 length: 15; J gene: TRBJ1-2; V gene: TRBV6-5; clone size: few; CDR3 protein: CASSYGDRGLSGYTF; CDR3 DNA: TGTGCCAGCAGTTACGGGGACAGGGGGCTGAGTGGCTACACCTTC
D gene: TRBD1; CDR3 length: 16; J gene: TRBJ2-7; V gene: TRBV27; clone size: few; CDR3 protein: CASSPRQGAPAYEQYF; CDR3 DNA: TGTGCCAGCAGTCCTCGACAGGGGGCGCCTGCCTACGAGCAGTACTTC
D gene: TRBD2; CDR3 length: 15; J gene: TRBJ2-7; V gene: TRBV5-1; clone size: -; CDR3 protein: CASSLILAGGNEQYF; CDR3 DNA: TGCGCCAGCAGCTTGATCCTAGCGGGGGGTAACGAGCAGTACTTC
D gene: TRBD1; CDR3 length: 16; J gene: TRBJ2-2; V gene: TRBV4-3; clone size: -; CDR3 protein: CASSRGTGGARGELFF; CDR3 DNA: TGCGCCAGCAGCCGAGGGACAGGGGGCGCGAGGGGGGAGCTGTTTTTT
D gene: TRBD1; CDR3 length: 14; J gene: TRBJ1-1; V gene: TRBV6-5; clone size: -; CDR3 protein: CASSRQGMNTEAFF; CDR3 DNA: TGTGCCAGCAGTAGACAGGGGATGAACACTGAAGCTTTCTTT
D gene: TRBD1; CDR3 length: 15; J gene: TRBJ2-1; V gene: TRBV6-5; clone size: -; CDR3 protein: CASRPDRGSYNEQFF; CDR3 DNA: TGTGCCAGCAGGCCGGACAGGGGCTCCTACAATGAGCAGTTCTTC
D gene: -; CDR3 length: 11; J gene: TRBJ2-3; V gene: TRBV29-1; clone size: -; CDR3 protein: CSTSSTDTQYF; CDR3 DNA: TGCAGCACCTCTAGTACAGATACGCAGTATTTT
D gene: -; CDR3 length: 15; J gene: TRBJ1-2; V gene: TRBV4-3; clone size: -; CDR3 protein: CASSQVHRVDYGYTF; CDR3 DNA: TGCGCCAGCAGCCAAGTACACCGGGTAGACTATGGCTACACCTTC
D gene: TRBD1; CDR3 length: 17; J gene: TRBJ2-1; V gene: TRBV29-1; clone size: -; CDR3 protein: CSVEGDRGPTLLNEQFF; CDR3 DNA: TGCAGCGTTGAAGGGGACAGGGGGCCAACTTTACTCAATGAGCAGTTCTTC
D gene: -; CDR3 length: 17; J gene: TRBJ2-7; V gene: TRBV9; clone size: -; CDR3 protein: CASSVGGGGGAGSEQYF; CDR3 DNA: TGTGCCAGCAGCGTCGGGGGGGGAGGGGGCGCTGGTAGCGAGCAGTACTTC
D gene: -; CDR3 length: 15; J gene: TRBJ2-5; V gene: TRBV21-1; clone size: -; CDR3 protein: CASRGYRANQETQYF; CDR3 DNA: TGTGCCAGCAGAGGGTACAGGGCCAACCAGGAGACCCAGTACTTC